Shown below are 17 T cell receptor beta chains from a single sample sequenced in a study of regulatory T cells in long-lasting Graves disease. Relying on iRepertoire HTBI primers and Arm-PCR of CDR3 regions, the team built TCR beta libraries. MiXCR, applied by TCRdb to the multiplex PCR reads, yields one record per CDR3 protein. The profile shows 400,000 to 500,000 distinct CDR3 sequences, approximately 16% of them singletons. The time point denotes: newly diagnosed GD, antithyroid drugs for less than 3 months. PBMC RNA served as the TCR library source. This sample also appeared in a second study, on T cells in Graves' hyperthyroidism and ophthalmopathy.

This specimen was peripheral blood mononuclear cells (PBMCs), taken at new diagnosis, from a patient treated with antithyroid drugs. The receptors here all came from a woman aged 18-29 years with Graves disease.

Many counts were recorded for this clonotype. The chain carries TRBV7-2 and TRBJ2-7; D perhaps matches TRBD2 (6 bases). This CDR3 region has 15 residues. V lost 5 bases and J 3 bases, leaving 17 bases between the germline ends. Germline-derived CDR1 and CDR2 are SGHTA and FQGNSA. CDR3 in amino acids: CASSPAMGLNYEQYF. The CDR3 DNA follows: TGTGCCAGCAGCCCAGCCATGGGACTTAACTACGAGCAGTACTTC.

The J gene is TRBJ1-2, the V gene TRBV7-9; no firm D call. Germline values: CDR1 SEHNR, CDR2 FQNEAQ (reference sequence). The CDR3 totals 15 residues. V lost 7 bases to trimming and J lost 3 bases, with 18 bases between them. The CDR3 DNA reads TGTGCCAGCACTATCGAGTTCTGGGGTGACTATGGCTACACCTTC. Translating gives CASTIEFWGDYGYTF.

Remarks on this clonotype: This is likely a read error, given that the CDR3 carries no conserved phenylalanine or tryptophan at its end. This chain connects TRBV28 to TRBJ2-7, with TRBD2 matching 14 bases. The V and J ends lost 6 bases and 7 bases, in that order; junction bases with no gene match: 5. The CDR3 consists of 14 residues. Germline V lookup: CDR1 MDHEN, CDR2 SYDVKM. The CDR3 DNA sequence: TGTGCCAGCAGGCGACTAGCGGGAGGGAGAGAGCAGTACCTC. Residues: CASRRLAGGREQYL.

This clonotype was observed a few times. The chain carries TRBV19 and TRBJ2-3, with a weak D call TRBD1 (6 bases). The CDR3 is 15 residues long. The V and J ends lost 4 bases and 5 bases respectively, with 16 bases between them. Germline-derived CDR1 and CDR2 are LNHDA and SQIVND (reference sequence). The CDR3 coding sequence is TGTGCCAGTAGTAAGAACAGGGTCGGGCAAGATACGCAGTATTTT. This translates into CASSKNRVGQDTQYF.

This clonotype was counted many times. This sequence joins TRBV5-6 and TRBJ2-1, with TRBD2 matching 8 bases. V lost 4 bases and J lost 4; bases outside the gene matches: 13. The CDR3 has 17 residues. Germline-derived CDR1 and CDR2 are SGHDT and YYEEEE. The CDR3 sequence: CASSPGTRTLLYNEQFF. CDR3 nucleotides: TGTGCCAGCAGCCCGGGGACTAGGACCTTACTGTACAATGAGCAGTTCTTC.

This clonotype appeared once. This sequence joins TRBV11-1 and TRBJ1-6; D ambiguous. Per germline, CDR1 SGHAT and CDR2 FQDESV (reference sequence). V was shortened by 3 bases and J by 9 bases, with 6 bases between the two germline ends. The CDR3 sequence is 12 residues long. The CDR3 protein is CASSFLSSPLHF. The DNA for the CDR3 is TGTGCCAGCAGCTTCTTGAGTTCACCCCTCCACTTT.

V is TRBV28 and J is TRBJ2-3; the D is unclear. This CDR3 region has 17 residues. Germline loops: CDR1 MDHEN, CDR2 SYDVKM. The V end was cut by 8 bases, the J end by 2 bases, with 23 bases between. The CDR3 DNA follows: TGTGCCAGCGATCTTGGAGCAACTCCAGAGTCCACAGATACGCAGTATTTT. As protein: CASDLGATPESTDTQYF. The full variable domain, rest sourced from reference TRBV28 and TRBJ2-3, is DVKVTQSSRYLVKRTGEKVFLECVQDMDHENMFWYRQDPGLGLRLIYFSYDVKMKEKGDIPEGYSVSREKKERFSLILESASTNQTSMYLCASDLGATPESTDTQYFGPGTRLTVL.

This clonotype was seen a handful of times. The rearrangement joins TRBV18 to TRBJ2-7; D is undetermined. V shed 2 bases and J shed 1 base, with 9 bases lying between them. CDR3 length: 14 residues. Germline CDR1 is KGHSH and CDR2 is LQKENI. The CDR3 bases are TGTGCCAGCTCACCAGGGTCAGGTTCCTACGAGCAGTACTTC. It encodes CASSPGSGSYEQYF.

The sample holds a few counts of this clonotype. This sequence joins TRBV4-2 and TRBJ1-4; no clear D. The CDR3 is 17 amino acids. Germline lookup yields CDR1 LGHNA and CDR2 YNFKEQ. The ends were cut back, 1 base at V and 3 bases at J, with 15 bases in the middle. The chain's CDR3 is CASSQAVGRSANEKLFF. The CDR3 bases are TGTGCCAGCAGCCAAGCTGTGGGCCGAAGCGCTAATGAAAAACTGTTTTTT.

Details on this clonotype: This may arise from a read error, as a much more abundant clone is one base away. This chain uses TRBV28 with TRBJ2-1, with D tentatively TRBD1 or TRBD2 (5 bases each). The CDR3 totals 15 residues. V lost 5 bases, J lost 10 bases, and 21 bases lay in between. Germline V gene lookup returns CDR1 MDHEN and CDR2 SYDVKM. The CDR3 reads CASSPGTRDRYEQFF. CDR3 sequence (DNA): TGTGCCAGCAGTCCTGGGACCCGTGATCGGTACGAGCAGTTCTTC.

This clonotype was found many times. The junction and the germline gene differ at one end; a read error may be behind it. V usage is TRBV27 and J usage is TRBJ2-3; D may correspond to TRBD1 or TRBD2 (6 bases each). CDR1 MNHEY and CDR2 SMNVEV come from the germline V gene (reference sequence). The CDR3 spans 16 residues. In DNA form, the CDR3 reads TGTGCCAGCAGCACCTTTTGGAGGGACACCACATATACGCAGTATTTT. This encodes CASSTFWRDTTYTQYF.

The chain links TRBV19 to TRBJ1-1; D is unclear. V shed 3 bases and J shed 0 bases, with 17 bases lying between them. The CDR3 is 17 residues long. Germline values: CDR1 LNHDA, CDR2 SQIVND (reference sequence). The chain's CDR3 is CASSMGYVGSLNTEAFF. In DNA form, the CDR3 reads TGTGCCAGTAGTATGGGTTATGTGGGGTCTTTGAACACTGAAGCTTTCTTT.

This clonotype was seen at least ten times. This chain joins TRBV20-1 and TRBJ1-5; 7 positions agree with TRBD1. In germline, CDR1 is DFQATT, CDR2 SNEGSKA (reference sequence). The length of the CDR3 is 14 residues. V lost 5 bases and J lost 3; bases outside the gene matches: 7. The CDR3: CSAVGGGHNQPQHF. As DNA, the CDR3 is TGCAGTGCTGTCGGAGGGGGCCACAATCAGCCCCAGCATTTT.

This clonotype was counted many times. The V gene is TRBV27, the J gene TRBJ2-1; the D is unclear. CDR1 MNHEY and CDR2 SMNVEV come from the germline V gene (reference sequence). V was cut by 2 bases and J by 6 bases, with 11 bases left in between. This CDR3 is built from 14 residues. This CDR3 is CASSLVERLNEQFF. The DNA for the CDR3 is TGTGCCAGCAGTTTAGTGGAGCGTCTCAATGAGCAGTTCTTC.

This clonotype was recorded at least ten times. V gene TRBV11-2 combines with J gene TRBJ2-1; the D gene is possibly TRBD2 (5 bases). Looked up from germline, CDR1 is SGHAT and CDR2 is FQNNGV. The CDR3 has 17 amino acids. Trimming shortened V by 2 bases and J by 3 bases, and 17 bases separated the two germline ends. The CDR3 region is CASSLRWRAGFYNEQFF. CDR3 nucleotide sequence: TGTGCCAGCAGCTTAAGATGGCGGGCGGGTTTCTACAATGAGCAGTTCTTC.

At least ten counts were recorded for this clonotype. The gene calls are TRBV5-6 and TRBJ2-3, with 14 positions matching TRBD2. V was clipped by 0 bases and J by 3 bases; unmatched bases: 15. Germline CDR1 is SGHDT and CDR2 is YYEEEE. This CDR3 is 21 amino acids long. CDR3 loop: CASSLVGSGLAGVVRTDTQYF. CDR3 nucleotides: TGTGCCAGCAGCTTGGTCGGGTCGGGACTAGCGGGAGTAGTCAGAACAGATACGCAGTATTTT.

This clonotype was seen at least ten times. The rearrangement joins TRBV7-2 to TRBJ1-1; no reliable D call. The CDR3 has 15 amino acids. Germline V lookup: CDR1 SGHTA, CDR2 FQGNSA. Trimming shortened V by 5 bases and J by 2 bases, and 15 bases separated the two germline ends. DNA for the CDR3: TGTGCCAGCAGCCAGCGACACTCTGGTAACACTGAAGCTTTCTTT. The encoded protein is CASSQRHSGNTEAFF.